The clone carrying this T cell receptor (beta chain) has more than one count but fewer than ten. This sample was included in a study of blood T cell repertoires in COVID-19. Per the original data handling: Cell counts per sample came from amplifying reference gene primers. This table comes from immunoSEQ multiplex PCR, and its TCRdb copy is limited to in-frame clones, with some not included. V, J and clone size were drawn from that table, and D and trimming were deduced from the DNA. Among 45,000 to 65,000 clones listed, roughly four fifths were seen once. Between the trimmed V and J ends, which lost 8 bases and 0 bases, there was a span of 24 bases. Germline CDR1 reads SNHLY; CDR2 reads FYNNEI. The CDR3 spans 18 residues.

V and J are TRBV2 and TRBJ2-3; possible D gene TRBD2, 6 bases. The sample was peripheral blood. The sequence was obtained from a man between 70 and 80 years old with active COVID-19. CDR3 loop: CASYSARGFRRSTDTQYF. DNA of the CDR3: TGTGCCAGCTATTCTGCCCGGGGGTTCCGACGAAGCACAGATACGCAGTATTTT.